This paragraph covers one T cell receptor (beta chain) sequence. This clonotype showed up just once. Its antigen is unknown. This may stem from a read error, because a much larger clone lies one nucleotide away. RNA was isolated from bulk, unsorted tissue, and RNA quality was assessed with a NanoDrop ND-1000 and an Agilent 2100. Distant non-tumor tissue taken more than 3 cm from the tumor edge was used as the normal lung sample. The donors were newly diagnosed lung cancer patients admitted for thoracic surgery in China from August to November 2014 who had not received prior chemotherapy. Patients with previous radiotherapy or chemotherapy, or with another concurrent cancer, were excluded from the study. Pieces of surgical tissue measuring roughly 1-2.2 cm3 were kept in RNAlater solution and held at -80 degrees C until needed. The data were taken from a study of tumor and adjacent non-tumor tissue in lung cancer listed by TCRdb under 2018. About the investigation overall: The cohort included 12 adenocarcinoma, a couple of squamous cell carcinoma and 1 small cell lung cancer patients. The approximately 15 enrolled patients, of whom 10 were men and 5 were women, were aged about 31 to 76 years and were diagnosed with TNM stage I to III disease. A total of roughly 130 million productive TCRbeta reads were generated by sequencing, corresponding to an average of approximately 4.3 million reads per sample. Using bulk TCRbeta repertoires from under 17 lung cancer patients, the study set lung tumor tissue side by side with matched distant non-tumor lung tissue. A few dozen paired specimens, one tumor and one normal lung sample per patient, were profiled by TCRbeta CDR3 sequencing. What the authors observed across the whole study: The methods do not name the sequencing platform or mention unique molecular identifiers. Because peripheral blood was not sequenced, blood TCRbeta repertoires in the lung cancer patients of the study were not examined. Tumor tissue showed significantly greater TCR diversity (inverse Simpson) than normal lung tissue (431.37 vs 166.20, P = 0.0075, Mann-Whitney U test). The top 100 clones made up a significantly larger cumulative share of the repertoire in normal lung than in tumor tissue. Significantly higher TCR diversity was found in younger patients, and higher tumor TCR diversity was associated with shorter overall and disease-free survival. With only around 15 patients in the cohort, the authors noted that larger samples and more detailed clinical data are needed.

The CDR3, cysteine through phenylalanine, is 15 amino acids long. Only the CDR3 region is kept as DNA, spanning 45 bases read in frame from base 1. For CDR1 and CDR2, the germline V gene (reference sequence) lists SEHNR and FQNEAQ. The protocol used for the library was multiplex PCR. These reads were obtained on an Illumina HiSeq 2500. TCRbeta libraries were built by three rounds of nested PCR using primers (Table S4), following protocols modified from ARM-PCR. Before sequencing, PCR products of 200-500 bp were excised from the gel and purified with the QIAquick gel extraction kit. In the source study's methods: Reads were cleaned with Trimmomatic, merged with FLASH into complete CDR3 sequences, and assigned to V(D)J germline segments with MiTCR. VDJtools was used to compute clonal diversity as the inverse Simpson's index. Productive reads were defined as in-frame sequences without a premature stop codon. TCRdb reprocessed the public reads (quality trimming at Q25 with fastp, clone calling with MiXCR) and kept in-frame beta chains. Records with the same CDR3 protein are collapsed into one entry carrying the most frequent genes and DNA. The V and J calls were not made by the authors but by TCRdb's processing. Present in this sample are around 39,000 distinct CDR3 sequences, roughly 60% of which were seen just once. 35% to 50% of the sample is in the top ten clones.

The sample consisted of distant non-tumor lung tissue. The chain couples TRBV7-9 to TRBJ2-1; the junction holds 9 bases that match TRBD2. The TCR was taken from a man in his forties or fifties with non-small cell lung cancer. The nucleotides read TGTGCCAGCAGCGTTCCGGGACTAGCTTACAGTGAGCAGTTCTTC. Translation gives CASSVPGLAYSEQFF.